This T cell receptor (beta chain) was recovered during a study of blood T cell repertoires in COVID-19. The wider study: Sources were T cells, B-cell-depleted T cells, or PBMCs; the material itself was cDNA or gDNA.

Data came from immunoSEQ multiplex PCR; TCRdb stores just in-frame clones and leaves some out. The data contain 240,000 or so clones, 81% of them singletons. Germline V gene lookup returns CDR1 SNHLY and CDR2 FYNNEI. This CDR3 has 13 residues. The V gene lost 0 bases and the J gene lost 7 bases, with 9 bases spanning the gap. This chain uses TRBV2 with TRBJ1-2; D possibly corresponds to TRBD1 (6 bases). The source material was peripheral blood. The receptor comes from a woman of 80 years or more with COVID-19, enrolled during active disease. CDR3 region: CASSEAGGVGYTF. In DNA form, the CDR3 reads TGTGCCAGCAGTGAAGCAGGGGGGGTTGGCTACACCTTC.